This paragraph reports one TCR beta chain. Its antigen remains unidentified. With a much larger clone just one base away, this may be a read error. The CDR3 has 15 residues. V lost 6 bases and J lost 4, with 15 bases in between. The germline CDR1 and CDR2 sequences are LNHDA and SQIVND (reference sequence). There were TCR beta CDR3 regions amplified from RNA transcripts. HTBI primers were used for first-round RT-PCR of the TCR CDR3. TCRdb redid the calling of the multiplex PCR reads with MiXCR, one entry per CDR3 protein. The sample has about 130,000 distinct CDR3 sequences, over 20% seen once. These data are taken from a study of T cells in Graves' hyperthyroidism and ophthalmopathy. Patients aged 18 to 65 had newly diagnosed hyperthyroidism that had lasted under 2 months. This sample holds PBMCs from less than 13 ml fresh peripheral blood. Study-wide results and limits: Most thyroid-expanded clonotypes above 0.001 were also found in blood.

Material: blood. The source is a woman aged 50 to 60 with Graves' hyperthyroidism that later progressed to Graves' ophthalmopathy. The J gene is TRBJ2-2, the V gene TRBV19; perhaps TRBD1 as D (6 bases). This chain's CDR3 is CASRISSGATGELFF. The CDR3 bases are TGTGCCAGTAGGATAAGTTCAGGGGCCACCGGGGAGCTGTTTTTT.